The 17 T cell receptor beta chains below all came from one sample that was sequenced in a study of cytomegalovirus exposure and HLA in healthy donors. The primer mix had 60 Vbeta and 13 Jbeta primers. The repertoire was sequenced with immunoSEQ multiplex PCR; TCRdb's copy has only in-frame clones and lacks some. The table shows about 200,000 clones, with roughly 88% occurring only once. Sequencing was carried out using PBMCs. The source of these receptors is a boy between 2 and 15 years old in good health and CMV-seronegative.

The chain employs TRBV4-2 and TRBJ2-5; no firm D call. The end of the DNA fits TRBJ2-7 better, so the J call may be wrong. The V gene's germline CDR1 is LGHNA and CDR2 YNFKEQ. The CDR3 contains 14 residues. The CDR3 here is CASSQGTDSYEQYF. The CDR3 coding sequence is TGTGCCAGCAGCCAAGGCACCGACTCCTACGAGCAGTACTTC.

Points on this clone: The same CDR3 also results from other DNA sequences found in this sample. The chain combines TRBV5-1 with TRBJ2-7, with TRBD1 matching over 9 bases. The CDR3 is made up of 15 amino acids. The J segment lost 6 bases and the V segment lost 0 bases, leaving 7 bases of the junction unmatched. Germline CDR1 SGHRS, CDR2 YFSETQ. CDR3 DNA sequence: TGCGCCAGCAGCTTGGCCGGACAGGGGAGGGGCGAGCAGTACTTC. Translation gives CASSLAGQGRGEQYF.

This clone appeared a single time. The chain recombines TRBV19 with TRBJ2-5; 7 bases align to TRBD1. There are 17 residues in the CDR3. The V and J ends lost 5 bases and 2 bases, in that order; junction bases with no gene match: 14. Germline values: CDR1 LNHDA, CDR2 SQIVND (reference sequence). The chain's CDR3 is CASSGQAARLTQETQYF. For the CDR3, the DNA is TGTGCCAGTAGTGGACAGGCGGCCCGACTTACTCAAGAGACCCAGTACTTC.

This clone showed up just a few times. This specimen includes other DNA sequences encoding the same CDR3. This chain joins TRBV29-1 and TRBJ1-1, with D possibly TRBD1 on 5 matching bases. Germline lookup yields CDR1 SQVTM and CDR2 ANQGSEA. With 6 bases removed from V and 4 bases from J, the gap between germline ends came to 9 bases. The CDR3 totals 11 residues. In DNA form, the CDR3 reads TGCAGCGTGGGAGGGGCCACTGAAGCTTTCTTT. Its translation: CSVGGATEAFF.

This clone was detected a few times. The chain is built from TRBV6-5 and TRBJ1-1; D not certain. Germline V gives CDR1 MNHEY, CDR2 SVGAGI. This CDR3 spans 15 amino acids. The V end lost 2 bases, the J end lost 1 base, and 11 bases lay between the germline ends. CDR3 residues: CASSYAQEGNTEAFF. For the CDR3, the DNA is TGTGCCAGCAGTTACGCGCAGGAGGGGAACACTGAAGCTTTCTTT.

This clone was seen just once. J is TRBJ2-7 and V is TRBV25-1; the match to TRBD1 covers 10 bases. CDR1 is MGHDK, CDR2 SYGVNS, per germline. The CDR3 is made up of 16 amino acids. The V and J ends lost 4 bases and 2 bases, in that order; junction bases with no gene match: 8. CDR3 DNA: TGTGCCAGCAGTGGGGATGGACAGGGGGAAACCTACGAGCAGTACTTC. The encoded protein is CASSGDGQGETYEQYF.

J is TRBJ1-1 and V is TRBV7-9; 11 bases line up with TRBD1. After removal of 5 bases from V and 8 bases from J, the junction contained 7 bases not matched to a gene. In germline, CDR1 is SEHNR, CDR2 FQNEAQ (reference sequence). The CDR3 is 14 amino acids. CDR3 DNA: TGTGCCAGCAGCAGGGGACAGGGGGTAGCCGAAGCTTTCTTT. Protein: CASSRGQGVAEAFF.

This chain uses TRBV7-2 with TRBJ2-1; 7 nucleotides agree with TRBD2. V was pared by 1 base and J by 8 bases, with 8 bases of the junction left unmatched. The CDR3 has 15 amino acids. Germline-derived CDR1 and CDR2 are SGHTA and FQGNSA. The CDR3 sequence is CASSLGGGLQYEQFF. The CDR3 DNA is TGTGCCAGCAGCTTAGGGGGGGGACTACAATATGAGCAGTTCTTC.

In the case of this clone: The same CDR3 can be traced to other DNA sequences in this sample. The CDR3 is CASSLQGGNTEAFF. The CDR3 bases are TGTGCCAGTAGTCTACAGGGTGGGAACACTGAAGCTTTCTTT. The chain has TRBV19 and TRBJ1-1, with D possibly TRBD1 on 6 matching bases. V dropped 5 bases and J dropped 1 base, with 11 bases sitting between them. The CDR3 runs 14 residues. Germline V gene lookup returns CDR1 LNHDA and CDR2 SQIVND (reference sequence).

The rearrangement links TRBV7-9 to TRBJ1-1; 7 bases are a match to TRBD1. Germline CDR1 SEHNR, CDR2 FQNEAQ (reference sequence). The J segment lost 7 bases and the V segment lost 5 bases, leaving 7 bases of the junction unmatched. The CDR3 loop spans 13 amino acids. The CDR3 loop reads CASSPTGQREAFF. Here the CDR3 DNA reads TGTGCCAGCAGCCCCACGGGACAGCGTGAAGCTTTCTTT. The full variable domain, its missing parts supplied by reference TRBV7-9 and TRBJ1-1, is DTGVSQNPRHKITKRGQNVTFRCDPISEHNRLYWYRQTLGQGPEFLTYFQNEAQLEKSRLLSDRFSAERPKGSFSTLEIQRTEQGDSAMYLCASSPTGQREAFFGQGTRLTVV.

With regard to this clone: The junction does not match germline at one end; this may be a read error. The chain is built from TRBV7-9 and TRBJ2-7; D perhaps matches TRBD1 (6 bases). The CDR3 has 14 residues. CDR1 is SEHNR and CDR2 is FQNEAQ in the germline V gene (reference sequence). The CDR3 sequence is CSSSPNRENYEQYF. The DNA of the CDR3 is TGTTCCAGCAGCCCGAACAGGGAGAACTACGAGCAGTACTTC.

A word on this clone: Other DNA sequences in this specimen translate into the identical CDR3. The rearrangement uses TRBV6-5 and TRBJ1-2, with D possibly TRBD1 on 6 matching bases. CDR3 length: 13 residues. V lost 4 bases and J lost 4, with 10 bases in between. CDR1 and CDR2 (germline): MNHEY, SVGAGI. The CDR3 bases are TGTGCCAGCAGTTCCGGACAGTTCTATGGCTACACCTTC. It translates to CASSSGQFYGYTF.

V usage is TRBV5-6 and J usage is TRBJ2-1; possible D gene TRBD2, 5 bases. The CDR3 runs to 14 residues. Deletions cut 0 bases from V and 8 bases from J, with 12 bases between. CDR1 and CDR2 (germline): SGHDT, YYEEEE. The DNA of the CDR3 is TGTGCCAGCAGCTTGGGGTACGGGGTCGATGAGCAGTTCTTC. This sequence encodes CASSLGYGVDEQFF.

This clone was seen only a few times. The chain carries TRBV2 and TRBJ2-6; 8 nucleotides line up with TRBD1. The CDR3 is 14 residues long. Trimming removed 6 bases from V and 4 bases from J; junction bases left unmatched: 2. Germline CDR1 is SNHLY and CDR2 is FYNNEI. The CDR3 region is CASRTGDGANVLTF. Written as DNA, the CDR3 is TGTGCCAGCAGGACAGGGGACGGGGCCAACGTCCTGACTTTC.

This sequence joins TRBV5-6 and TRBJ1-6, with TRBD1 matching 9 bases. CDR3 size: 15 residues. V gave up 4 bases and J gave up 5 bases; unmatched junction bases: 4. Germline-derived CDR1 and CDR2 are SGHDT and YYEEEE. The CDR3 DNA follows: TGTGCCAGCAGCGGCCGGACAGGGGATAATTCACCCCTCCACTTT. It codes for CASSGRTGDNSPLHF.

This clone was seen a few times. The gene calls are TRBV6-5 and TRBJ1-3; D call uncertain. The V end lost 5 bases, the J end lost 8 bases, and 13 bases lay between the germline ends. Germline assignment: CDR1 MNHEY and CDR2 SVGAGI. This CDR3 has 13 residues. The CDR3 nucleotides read TGTGCCAGCAGTCAATCATATACAGACACCATATATTTT. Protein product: CASSQSYTDTIYF.

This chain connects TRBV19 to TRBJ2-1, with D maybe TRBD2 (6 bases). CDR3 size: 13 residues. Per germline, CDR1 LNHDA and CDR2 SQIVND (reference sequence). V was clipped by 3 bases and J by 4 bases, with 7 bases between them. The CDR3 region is CASSMEGYNEQFF. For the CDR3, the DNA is TGTGCCAGTAGTATGGAGGGTTACAATGAGCAGTTCTTC.